This T cell receptor (beta chain) was identified in a study of T cell changes during pregnancy in multiple sclerosis. The protocol was immunoSEQ multiplex PCR, while the TCRdb copy is restricted to in-frame clones and leaves out a portion. This sample has under 55,000 clones, with over 90% found just once. This clone showed up just once. Trimming took 5 bases from V and 7 from J, leaving 15 bases between them. This CDR3 contains 14 residues. Germline CDR1 SGHTA, CDR2 FQGTGA. Sequencing used CD4+ T cells from peripheral blood mononuclear cells, obtained after pregnancy. The V gene is TRBV7-3, the J gene TRBJ2-1, with D perhaps TRBD1 (6 bases). The receptor's source is a female donor in good health, enrolled as a control in a pregnancy study. CDR3 in DNA: TGTGCCAGCAGCCGAACACAGGGTCGGAATGAGCAGTTCTTC. Its translation: CASSRTQGRNEQFF.